This passage covers 14 T cell receptor beta chains from one sample sequenced in a study of neurological immune-mediated disorders. TCRdb passed the 5' RACE reads through MiXCR, listing each CDR3 protein once. Counted here are 30,000 to 50,000 distinct CDR3 sequences, 7% to 8.5% occurring once; the ten biggest clones make up under 6.5%. The sample taken for sequencing was CD4+ T cells from blood. These receptors were collected from a man aged 50-60 years in good health.

This clonotype was detected many times. V is TRBV5-6 and J is TRBJ1-6, with no clear D. CDR1 and CDR2 (germline): SGHDT, YYEEEE. The CDR3 has 15 residues. Trimming cost V 2 bases and J 7 bases, with 13 bases left between them. The CDR3 region is CASSFKGGYNSPLHF. CDR3 DNA: TGTGCCAGCAGCTTTAAGGGAGGGTACAATTCACCCCTCCACTTT.

This clonotype was observed at least ten times. This chain connects TRBV20-1 to TRBJ2-3, with D possibly being TRBD1 or TRBD2 (5 bases each). CDR3 size: 16 residues. The germline V gene encodes CDR1 DFQATT and CDR2 SNEGSKA (reference sequence). Between the trimmed V and J ends, which lost 5 bases and 0 bases, there was a span of 18 bases. The CDR3: CSAHRGGAASTDTQYF. The CDR3 DNA reads as TGCAGTGCTCATCGGGGCGGAGCGGCCAGCACAGATACGCAGTATTTT.

This clonotype has ten or more counts. The chain combines TRBV5-1 with TRBJ2-7; 8 bases line up with TRBD1. The J segment lost 5 bases and the V segment lost 0 bases, leaving 4 bases of the junction unmatched. This CDR3 has 14 amino acids. Germline V lookup: CDR1 SGHRS, CDR2 YFSETQ. The CDR3 loop reads CASSLGQGSNEQYF. CDR3 nucleotide sequence: TGCGCCAGCAGCTTGGGACAGGGGAGCAACGAGCAGTACTTC. Combining the CDR3 with reference TRBV5-1 and TRBJ2-7 gives the whole variable domain KAGVTQTPRYLIKTRGQQVTLSCSPISGHRSVSWYQQTPGQGLQFLFEYFSETQRNKGNFPGRFSGRQFSNSRSEMNVSTLELGDSALYLCASSLGQGSNEQYFGPGTRLTVT.

This clonotype has only a few counts. The rearrangement joins TRBV27 to TRBJ2-1; 7 bases fit TRBD2. V lost 0 bases and J lost 4; bases outside the gene matches: 6. CDR1 and CDR2 (germline): MNHEY, SMNVEV (reference sequence). This CDR3 spans 16 amino acids. The CDR3 loop is CASSLSTLAAYNEQFF. The CDR3, as DNA: TGTGCCAGCAGTTTATCCACCCTAGCGGCATACAATGAGCAGTTCTTC.

This clonotype showed up many times. This rearrangement joins TRBV6-5 to TRBJ2-7; 14 bases align to TRBD2. In germline, CDR1 is MNHEY, CDR2 SVGAGI. Losses at the gene ends were 6 bases for V and 5 bases for J; bases not matched to a gene: 12. The CDR3 is 17 residues long. The DNA for the CDR3 is TGTGCCAGCAGGCCGGGACTAGCGGGAGTAAGGGTGGACGAGCAGTACTTC. It yields the protein CASRPGLAGVRVDEQYF.

The table lists this clonotype with many counts. The rearrangement uses TRBV20-1 and TRBJ1-1; no reliable D call. Trimming took off 5 bases at V and 1 base at J, with 8 bases between the two ends. CDR1 and CDR2 from the germline V gene are DFQATT and SNEGSKA (reference sequence). The CDR3 has 12 residues. The CDR3 coding sequence is TGCAGTGCTTGGAAGAGGAACACTGAAGCTTTCTTT. This sequence encodes CSAWKRNTEAFF.

This clonotype was seen at least ten times. The V call is TRBV28, the J call TRBJ2-1; D call uncertain. The V end was cut by 1 base, the J end by 4 bases, with 23 bases between. CDR1 is MDHEN, CDR2 SYDVKM, per germline. CDR3 length: 19 amino acids. The CDR3 reads CASSLSGQRILETYNEQFF. The CDR3, as DNA: TGTGCCAGCAGTTTATCCGGGCAGCGAATTCTAGAAACATACAATGAGCAGTTCTTC.

This clonotype was counted many times. CDR3 nucleotide sequence: TGTGCCAGCAGCTTAGCCCTAGCGGGCACAGATACGCAGTATTTT. It encodes CASSLALAGTDTQYF. The chain combines TRBV7-2 with TRBJ2-3; 7 bases agree with TRBD2. The germline gives CDR1 SGHTA, CDR2 FQGNSA. The CDR3 loop spans 15 amino acids. V shed 0 bases and J 1 base; nucleotides not matched to a gene: 1.

This clonotype was found many times. CDR3 coding DNA: TGTGCCACCCGGGATAGCGGGATCGATACGCAGTATTTT. Its translation: CATRDSGIDTQYF. This chain connects TRBV7-2 to TRBJ2-3, with 8 positions matching TRBD2. V lost 10 bases and J lost 6; bases outside the gene matches: 9. The germline V gene has CDR1 SGHTA and CDR2 FQGNSA. CDR3 length: 13 amino acids.

The chain employs TRBV7-2 and TRBJ2-1, with 12 nucleotides matching TRBD2. CDR3 length: 15 residues. Losses at the gene ends were 7 bases for V and 7 bases for J; bases not matched to a gene: 8. CDR1 is SGHTA and CDR2 is FQGNSA in the germline V gene. The CDR3 DNA sequence: TGTGCCAGCATCACGACTACTAGCGGGAGGAATGAGCAGTTCTTC. It translates to CASITTTSGRNEQFF.

There are many counts of this clonotype. V usage is TRBV3-1 and J usage is TRBJ1-5; a weak D match, TRBD1 (6 bases). Between the trimmed V and J ends, which lost 0 bases and 7 bases, there was a span of 10 bases. This CDR3 has 14 amino acids. Germline V gives CDR1 LGHDT, CDR2 YNNKEL (reference sequence). CDR3 DNA sequence: TGTGCCAGCAGCCAAGATCTAAGGGGGCAGCCCCAGCATTTT. This codes for CASSQDLRGQPQHF.

This clonotype was seen at least ten times. The CDR3 is CASSLSSGLYQETQYF. As DNA, the CDR3 is TGTGCCAGCAGCCTCAGTTCGGGGTTGTACCAAGAGACCCAGTACTTC. V is TRBV5-6 and J is TRBJ2-5, with a possible D match to TRBD2 (5 bases). V lost 4 bases and J 0 bases, leaving 16 bases between the germline ends. Germline CDR1 SGHDT, CDR2 YYEEEE. This CDR3 region has 16 residues.

This clonotype occurred a few times. The chain links TRBV30 to TRBJ1-6; tentatively, D is TRBD1 (6 bases). This CDR3 contains 14 residues. Germline V lookup: CDR1 GTSNPN, CDR2 SVGIG (reference sequence). V shed 0 bases and J shed 10 bases, with 13 bases lying between them. The CDR3 nucleotides read TGTGCCTGGAGTGTACTTAAGGGGACATCACCCCTCCACTTT. Its protein is CAWSVLKGTSPLHF.

This clonotype has at least ten counts. V is TRBV4-2 and J is TRBJ2-2; TRBD1 aligns across 9 bases. In germline, CDR1 is LGHNA, CDR2 YNFKEQ. V shed 4 bases, J shed 6 bases, and the junction held 6 bases outside the gene matches. The CDR3 consists of 15 residues. CDR3 residues: CASSRRDRGAGELFF. The CDR3 nucleotides are TGTGCCAGCAGCCGAAGAGACAGGGGGGCCGGGGAGCTGTTTTTT.